Presented here are 28 T cell receptor beta chains from one specimen sequenced in a study of tumor-infiltrating lymphocytes in glioblastoma multiforme. Three nested ARM-PCR rounds with V-beta and C-beta primers built TCRB libraries. TCRdb fed the multiplex PCR reads into MiXCR, producing one record per CDR3 protein. The table shows some 11,000 distinct CDR3 sequences, with around 68% occurring only once. Sequenced sample: brain tumor tissue. The source of these receptors is a male donor with glioblastoma.

This clonotype was detected only a few times. V and J are TRBV4-2 and TRBJ2-1, with 8 bases aligning to TRBD2. V lost 4 bases to trimming and J lost 7 bases; unmatched junction nucleotides: 12. The CDR3 is 16 amino acids. Germline assignment: CDR1 LGHNA and CDR2 YNFKEQ. CDR3 nucleotides: TGTGCCAGCAGCCTACCCTCGCGGGGGGTCAGTAATGAGCAGTTCTTC. Translation: CASSLPSRGVSNEQFF.

The chain joins TRBV7-8 to TRBJ2-3; TRBD2 matches at 7 bases. The J segment lost 4 bases and the V segment lost 1 base, leaving 5 bases of the junction unmatched. CDR1 SGHVS and CDR2 FQNEAQ come from the germline V gene. The CDR3 has 15 residues. The CDR3 is CASSLGRGGSDTQYF. CDR3 bases: TGTGCCAGCAGCTTAGGGCGCGGGGGTTCAGATACGCAGTATTTT.

By sample fraction, this clonotype is medium-sized. The rearrangement joins TRBV5-4 to TRBJ2-3; the D gene is possibly TRBD2 (5 bases). This CDR3 comprises 13 residues. V dropped 4 bases and J dropped 3 bases, with 9 bases sitting between them. Germline V lookup: CDR1 SGHNT, CDR2 YYREEE (reference sequence). The CDR3 DNA reads TGTGCCAGCAGCCGGACTCCAACAGATACGCAGTATTTT. This codes for CASSRTPTDTQYF.

Sample share makes this clonotype large. This chain connects TRBV20-1 to TRBJ2-3, with TRBD2 identical over 15 bases. There are 20 residues in the CDR3. Germline V gives CDR1 DFQATT, CDR2 SNEGSKA (reference sequence). After removal of 3 bases from V and 0 bases from J, the junction contained 13 bases not matched to a gene. The CDR3 spells CSASRPGLAGGPSSTDTQYF. The CDR3 DNA sequence: TGCAGTGCTAGTCGCCCCGGACTAGCGGGAGGGCCGAGTAGCACAGATACGCAGTATTTT.

The V and J genes are TRBV20-1 and TRBJ2-7, with D possibly being TRBD1 (6 bases). Deletions cut 5 bases from V and 1 base from J, with 12 bases between. The CDR3 loop spans 13 amino acids. In germline, CDR1 is DFQATT, CDR2 SNEGSKA (reference sequence). For the CDR3, the DNA is TGCAGTGCTTGCCCAGGGACATCCTACGAGCAGTACTTC. Translated: CSACPGTSYEQYF.

The V gene is TRBV6-5, the J gene TRBJ2-5, with TRBD2 as a possible D gene (5 bases). The CDR3 runs 13 residues. From germline, CDR1 is MNHEY and CDR2 SVGAGI. V lost 2 bases to trimming and J lost 6 bases, with 10 bases between them. CDR3 nucleotide sequence: TGTGCCAGCAGTTACCGGGGTCAAAAGACCCAGTACTTC. Protein sequence: CASSYRGQKTQYF.

Of note for this clonotype: The CDR3 ends on some other residue instead of the conserved phenylalanine or tryptophan, so this is likely a read error. The V call is TRBV6-6, the J call TRBJ1-6; D possibly corresponds to TRBD1 (5 bases). The germline CDR1 and CDR2 sequences are MNHNY and SVGAGI (reference sequence). The V and J ends lost 4 bases and 9 bases respectively, with 13 bases between them. CDR3 length: 14 residues. The CDR3 nucleotides are TGTGCCAGCAGTTTAAGGGGAGGCGGTTCACCCCTCCACTCT. Encoded protein: CASSLRGGGSPLHS.

V usage is TRBV29-1 and J usage is TRBJ2-1; D not resolved. The V gene lost 7 bases and the J gene lost 0 bases, with 13 bases spanning the gap. The germline V gene encodes CDR1 SQVTM and CDR2 ANQGSEA. The CDR3 totals 14 residues. CDR3 protein: CSAQDWISYNEQFF. The CDR3 DNA follows: TGCAGCGCCCAAGACTGGATCTCCTACAATGAGCAGTTCTTC.

V usage is TRBV11-1 and J usage is TRBJ2-3; perhaps TRBD1 as D (5 bases). CDR3 length equals 15 residues. Germline loops: CDR1 SGHAT, CDR2 FQDESV (reference sequence). Trimming pared 8 bases from V and 0 bases from J, leaving 15 bases between. The CDR3 reads CASLTPGPSTDTQYF. As DNA, the CDR3 is TGTGCCAGCTTAACCCCAGGGCCTAGCACAGATACGCAGTATTTT.

About this clonotype itself: At one end the junction does not follow the germline gene, possibly because of a read error. The J gene is TRBJ1-4, the V gene TRBV5-4, with TRBD1 identical over 7 bases. CDR1 is SGHNT and CDR2 is YYREEE in the germline V gene (reference sequence). The CDR3 runs to 16 residues. The CDR3 here is CASSPQGGTRGEELFF. The CDR3 DNA sequence: TGCGCCAGCAGCCCCCAGGGGGGGACCCGAGGGGAAGAACTGTTTTTT.

On this clonotype: One junction end disagrees with the germline gene, perhaps due to a read error. V gene TRBV29-1 combines with J gene TRBJ2-7; D gene ambiguous. The CDR3 extends over 13 amino acids. CDR1 SQVTM and CDR2 ANQGSEA come from the germline V gene. CDR3 coding DNA: TGCAGCGTCCAAACAAGCGACCCCTACGAGCAGCACTTC. This sequence encodes CSVQTSDPYEQHF.

This clonotype occurred a few times. V usage is TRBV11-3 and J usage is TRBJ2-3; weak D call: TRBD2 (5 bases). The CDR3 runs to 17 residues. Germline CDR1 SGHNT, CDR2 YENEEA. Trimming shortened V by 0 bases and J by 2 bases, and 15 bases separated the two germline ends. The CDR3 sequence: CASSLDESPGNTDTQYF. The CDR3 DNA sequence: TGTGCCAGCAGCTTAGATGAGAGCCCGGGGAACACAGATACGCAGTATTTT.

The chain recombines TRBV11-2 with TRBJ2-3; D unresolved. The CDR3 extends over 14 amino acids. V dropped 3 bases and J dropped 2 bases, with 9 bases sitting between them. The germline V gene encodes CDR1 SGHAT and CDR2 FQNNGV. CDR3 DNA sequence: TGTGCCAGCAGCTTTGGCCTTACCACAGATACGCAGTATTTT. Protein: CASSFGLTTDTQYF.

On this clonotype: Because it lacks the conserved phenylalanine or tryptophan at the end, this CDR3 is likely a read error. This chain connects TRBV29-1 to TRBJ1-1; D not resolved. Germline V gene sequence: CDR1 SQVTM, CDR2 ANQGSEA. Trimming took off 3 bases at V and 0 bases at J, with 8 bases between the two ends. The CDR3 has 13 amino acids. In nucleotides, the CDR3 is TGCAGCGTTGACAGACCTGTGAACACTGAAGCTTTCTCT. This codes for CSVDRPVNTEAFS.

This chain connects TRBV11-1 to TRBJ2-1, with TRBD2 identical over 7 bases. The CDR3 sequence is 17 residues long. Germline V CDR1 and CDR2: SGHAT, FQDESV (reference sequence). V dropped 5 bases and J dropped 10; count of bases not matched to a gene: 20. The CDR3 coding sequence is TGTGCCAGCAGCCAATTACTATCTATCGGGAGGTCGAACGAGCAGTTCTTC. This sequence encodes CASSQLLSIGRSNEQFF.

In the case of this clonotype: At one of its ends the junction is not consistent with the germline gene, which may arise from a read error. The chain joins TRBV5-1 to TRBJ2-7; TRBD2 aligns across 7 bases. Germline-derived CDR1 and CDR2 are SGHRS and YFSETQ. CDR3 length equals 16 residues. CDR3 bases: TGCACCAGCGGCTTGGCCGGGGGGAGCGTCTCATTCGAGCAGTACTTC. Protein product: CTSGLAGGSVSFEQYF.

The chain joins TRBV13 to TRBJ2-1; 7 bases agree with TRBD2. Per the germline V gene, CDR1 is PRHDT and CDR2 is FYEKMQ (reference sequence). Trimming took 1 base from V and 1 from J; bases not matched to a gene: 4. CDR3 size: 16 residues. CDR3 protein: CASSLVGGGSYNEQFF. CDR3 bases: TGTGCCAGCAGCTTAGTGGGGGGGGGATCCTACAATGAGCAGTTCTTC.

This clonotype was counted between two and nine times. The chain employs TRBV11-2 and TRBJ2-1; 7 nucleotides align to TRBD1. The CDR3 has 14 residues. V gave up 2 bases and J gave up 7 bases; unmatched junction bases: 5. Germline V CDR1 and CDR2: SGHAT, FQNNGV. The CDR3 spells CASSLMEQGNEQFF. DNA for the CDR3: TGTGCCAGCAGCTTAATGGAACAGGGGAATGAGCAGTTCTTC.

The V gene is TRBV6-1, the J gene TRBJ1-5, with D maybe TRBD1 (5 bases). The V end lost 2 bases, the J end lost 0 bases, and 11 bases lay between the germline ends. CDR1 is MNHNS, CDR2 SASEGT, per germline. The CDR3 is 16 amino acids. The CDR3 nucleotides are TGTGCCAGCAGTGAAATCTGGGGGTATAGCAATCAGCCCCAGCATTTT. It codes for CASSEIWGYSNQPQHF.

To note about this clonotype: One junction end does not reproduce the germline sequence, and a read error may be involved. The rearrangement uses TRBV20-1 and TRBJ2-3, with a tentative D call TRBD1 (6 bases). Germline V gene sequence: CDR1 DFQATT, CDR2 SNEGSKA (reference sequence). CDR3 length: 15 amino acids. The DNA for the CDR3 is TGCAGCGCTAGGTCCAGGGGAAGAAGCACAGAGACGCAGTATTTT. Translating it yields CSARSRGRSTETQYF.

This clonotype has a handful of counts. The chain couples TRBV5-4 to TRBJ2-2; the match to TRBD1 covers 9 bases. V lost 4 bases to trimming and J lost 4 bases; unmatched junction nucleotides: 8. Germline assignment: CDR1 SGHNT and CDR2 YYREEE (reference sequence). CDR3 length: 16 amino acids. The CDR3 coding sequence is TGTGCCAGCAGCCCAGACGGGACAGGGATCACCGGGGAGCTGTTTTTT. Its protein product is CASSPDGTGITGELFF.

In the case of this clonotype: A read error may account for a junction end that differs from germline. V is TRBV28 and J is TRBJ2-7, with a possible D match to TRBD1 (6 bases). The CDR3 is 14 residues long. CDR1 and CDR2 from the germline V gene are MDHEN and SYDVKM. The CDR3 reads CASSDRRLAYEQYF. The DNA of the CDR3 is TGTGCCAGCAGTGACAGGAGGTTAGCGTACGAGCAGTACTTT.

This sequence joins TRBV20-1 and TRBJ2-3; TRBD2 matches at 10 bases. CDR1 is DFQATT, CDR2 SNEGSKA, per germline (reference sequence). This CDR3 is 15 amino acids long. V lost 6 bases and J lost 2; bases outside the gene matches: 8. Written as DNA, the CDR3 is TGCAGTGCCGGAACTAGCGGGGACCTCACAGATACGCAGTATTTT. It specifies CSAGTSGDLTDTQYF.

This clonotype ranks as medium-sized (0.01 to 0.1%). This rearrangement joins TRBV6-5 to TRBJ2-5; 9 nucleotides agree with TRBD2. CDR1 and CDR2 (germline): MNHEY, SVGAGI. With V trimmed by 0 bases and J by 6 bases, 5 bases remained unmatched. CDR3 size: 15 residues. CDR3 sequence reads: CASSYSVSGSQTQYF. DNA for the CDR3: TGTGCCAGCAGTTACTCGGTTAGCGGGAGCCAGACCCAGTACTTC.

With respect to this clonotype: Germline is not matched at one junction end, which may reflect a read error. The chain links TRBV20-1 to TRBJ1-1; weak D call: TRBD1 (6 bases). This CDR3 comprises 13 residues. Germline V lookup: CDR1 DFQATT, CDR2 SNEGSKA (reference sequence). CDR3 DNA sequence: TGCAGTACTAGTGGACAGTTGAACAGTAAAGCTTTCTTT. Encoded protein: CSTSGQLNSKAFF.

The chain carries TRBV7-9 and TRBJ2-3; D uncertain. V lost 2 bases and J 5 bases, leaving 11 bases between the germline ends. This CDR3 comprises 14 residues. In germline, CDR1 is SEHNR, CDR2 FQNEAQ (reference sequence). This CDR3 reads CASSLLATIDTQYF. The CDR3 bases are TGTGCCAGCAGCTTACTTGCAACCATAGATACGCAGTATTTT.

The V and J genes are TRBV29-1 and TRBJ1-2; D gene uncertain. Germline V lookup: CDR1 SQVTM, CDR2 ANQGSEA. The CDR3 length is 12 residues. Trimming removed 6 bases from V and 8 bases from J, with 16 bases in between. This chain's CDR3 is CSVEFSFGGYTF. The CDR3 DNA reads as TGCAGCGTCGAGTTCAGCTTCGGGGGCTACACCTTC.

Concerning this clonotype itself: Possible read error: a much larger clone is one base away. The chain employs TRBV2 and TRBJ1-5; D is unclear. Per germline, CDR1 SNHLY and CDR2 FYNNEI. This CDR3 spans 13 amino acids. CDR3 sequence reads: CPSTTAYSQPQHF. The CDR3 nucleotides are TGTCCCAGCACAACGGCCTATAGTCAGCCCCAGCATTTT.